This entry is about one TCR beta chain. Its antigen target is currently unknown. No much larger clone exists at a distance of one base, and base qualities are not known. The immunoSEQ Assay, a bias-controlled multiplex PCR, was used to amplify TCRbeta CDR3 regions from genomic DNA. Processing in the source paper ran as follows. The number of nucleated cells in each sample was estimated from the amplification of reference gene primers within the assay. Sequence reads were collapsed and filtered to measure the absolute abundance of every unique TCRbeta CDR3 rearrangement. For each sample, productive Simpson clonality was calculated by taking the square root of Simpson's diversity index across productive rearrangements. Drawn from immuneACCESS, this table holds only the in-frame rearrangements with V and J called that TCRdb kept. Clones are partly lost; checked studies trace under half to an unresolved V gene and leave the rest unexplained. V, J and clone size were drawn from that table, and D and trimming were deduced from the DNA. Present in this sample are 98,000 or so clones, around 90% of which were seen just once. The ten largest account for roughly 5.1% of the sample.

This sample was taken from a study of blood T cell repertoires in COVID-19 (dated by TCRdb to 2020 to 2022). For the study in its entirety: The collaborator samples originated in the United States, Italy and Spain and spanned the acute and convalescent phases of COVID-19. The material from the prospective study consisted of cDNA or gDNA derived from T cells, B-cell-depleted T cells, or PBMCs. Deeply sampled blood TCRbeta repertoires from subjects exposed to, actively infected with, or recovered from COVID-19 were included in the dataset. The repertoires were released in a freely available public database intended as a resource for research on the immune response to SARS-CoV-2. Samples came from the ongoing ImmuneRACE study (first 160 participants) plus 1,254 subjects from 6 global collaborators. Where available, HLA class I and class II types were obtained from metadata supplied by the sample provider rather than from assay-based typing. Nearly every sample came with metadata listing a de-identified subject ID, COVID-19 status, age in years and sex.

The germline V gene provides CDR1 ENHRY and CDR2 SYGVKD. The CDR3 runs 13 residues from the cysteine to the phenylalanine. CDR3 DNA is the only sequence kept; it has 39 bases, read in frame from the first base. One collaborating source in Seattle enrolled patients while the patients were actively infected and followed the patients over time throughout the course of disease. Each collaborating institution followed its own protocols to collect whole blood in K2EDTA tubes. Collaborator samples were shipped for TCRbeta analysis as frozen whole blood, isolated PBMCs, or DNA extracted from either sample type. Paper-wide results and their limitations: How much clinical and demographic metadata was included differed by source and by participant, and the metadata was provided uncurated.

The chain is made from TRBV10-3 and TRBJ1-3; 8 central bases correspond to TRBD1. What was sequenced was peripheral blood. This sequence originates from a man in his sixties with COVID-19, enrolled during active disease. The base sequence is TGTGCATCGGGACAGGAGGTAGCGGACACCATATATTTT. It translates to CASGQEVADTIYF.